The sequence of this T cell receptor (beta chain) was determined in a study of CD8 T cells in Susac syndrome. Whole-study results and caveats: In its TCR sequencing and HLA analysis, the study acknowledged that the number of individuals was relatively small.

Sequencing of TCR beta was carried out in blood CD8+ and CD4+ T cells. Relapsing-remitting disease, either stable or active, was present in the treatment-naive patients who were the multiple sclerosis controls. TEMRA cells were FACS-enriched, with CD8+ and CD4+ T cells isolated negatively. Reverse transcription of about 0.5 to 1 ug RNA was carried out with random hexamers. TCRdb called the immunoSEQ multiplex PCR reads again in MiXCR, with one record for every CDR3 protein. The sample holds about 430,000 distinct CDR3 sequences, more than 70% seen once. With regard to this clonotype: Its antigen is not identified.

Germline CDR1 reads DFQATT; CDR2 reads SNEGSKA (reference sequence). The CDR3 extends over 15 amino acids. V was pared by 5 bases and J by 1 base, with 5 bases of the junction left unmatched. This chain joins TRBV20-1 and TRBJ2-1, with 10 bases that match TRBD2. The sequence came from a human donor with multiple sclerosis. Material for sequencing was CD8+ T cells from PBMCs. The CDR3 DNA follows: TGCAGTGCTCCTCAACTAGCGGGATCCTACAATGAGCAGTTCTTC. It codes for CSAPQLAGSYNEQFF.